This T cell receptor beta chain is from a study of spatial heterogeneity in lung cancer. Across the study: There were, on average, more than 9.5 raw-read appearances for each unique TCR and UMI combination. The study's findings and limits: Ubiquitous expanded tumor TCRs were observed in blood more at resection than follow-up.

TCR cDNA molecules were tagged individually, and each one carried a unique molecular identifier. TCRdb ran MiXCR on the 5' RACE reads and lists one entry per CDR3 protein. Of 25,000 or so distinct CDR3 sequences listed, roughly 4.5% are singletons. Regarding time point: sample taken at primary tumor resection. Whole RNA from tumor, nontumor lung or frozen PBMC was sequenced unsorted. The donors, 60 to 80 patients with untreated early-stage non-small cell lung cancer, provided the samples. This clonotype was recorded at least ten times. What it recognizes is unknown. Between the trimmed V and J ends, which lost 2 bases and 0 bases, there was a span of 8 bases. The CDR3 length is 15 residues. Germline CDR1 is MNHNY and CDR2 is SVGAGI (reference sequence).

The chain couples TRBV6-6 to TRBJ2-1; no firm D call. The sequencing here drew on PBMCs, taken at surgery. The receptor was isolated from a male donor with early-stage non-small cell lung cancer. For the CDR3, the DNA is TGTGCCAGCAGTTACGACGGAAGCTCCTACAATGAGCAGTTCTTC. As protein: CASSYDGSSYNEQFF.